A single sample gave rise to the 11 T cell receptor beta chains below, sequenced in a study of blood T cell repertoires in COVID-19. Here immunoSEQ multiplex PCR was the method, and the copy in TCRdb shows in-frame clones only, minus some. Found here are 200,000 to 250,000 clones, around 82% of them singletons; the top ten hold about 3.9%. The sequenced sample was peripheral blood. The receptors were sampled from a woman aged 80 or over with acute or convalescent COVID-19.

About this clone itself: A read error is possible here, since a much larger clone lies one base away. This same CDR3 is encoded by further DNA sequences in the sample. CDR3 in amino acids: CASSLAGGQETQYF. The CDR3 region has the DNA TGTGCCAGCAGCCTAGCGGGGGGGCAAGAGACCCAGTACTTC. The chain employs TRBV28 and TRBJ2-5, with 12 bases lining up with TRBD2. CDR1 MDHEN and CDR2 SYDVKM come from the germline V gene. This CDR3 has 14 amino acids. With 6 bases clipped from V and 2 bases from J, the junction kept 1 base outside the gene matches.

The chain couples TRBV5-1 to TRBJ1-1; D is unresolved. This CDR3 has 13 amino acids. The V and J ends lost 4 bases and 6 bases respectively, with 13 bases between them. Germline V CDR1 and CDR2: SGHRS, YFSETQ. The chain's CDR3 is CASSTDGGAEAFF. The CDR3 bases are TGCGCCAGCAGCACAGACGGTGGCGCTGAAGCTTTCTTT.

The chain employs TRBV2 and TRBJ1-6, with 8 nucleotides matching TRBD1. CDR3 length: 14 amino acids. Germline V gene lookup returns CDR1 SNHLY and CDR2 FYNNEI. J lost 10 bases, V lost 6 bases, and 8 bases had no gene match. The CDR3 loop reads CASSAGTGASPLHF. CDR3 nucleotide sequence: TGTGCCAGCAGCGCCGGGACAGGCGCCTCACCCCTCCACTTT.

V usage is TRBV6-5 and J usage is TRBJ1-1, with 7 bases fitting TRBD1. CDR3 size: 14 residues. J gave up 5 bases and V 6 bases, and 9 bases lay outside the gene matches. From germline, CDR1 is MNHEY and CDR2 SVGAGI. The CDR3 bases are TGTGCCAGCAGACCCCAAAACAGGGGAACTGAAGCTTTCTTT. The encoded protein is CASRPQNRGTEAFF.

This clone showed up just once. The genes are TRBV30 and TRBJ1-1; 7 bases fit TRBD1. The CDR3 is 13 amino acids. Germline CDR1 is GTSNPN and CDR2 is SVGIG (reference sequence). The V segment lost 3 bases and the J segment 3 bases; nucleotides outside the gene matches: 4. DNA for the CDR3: TGTGCCTGGAGGGTACAGGGGCACACTGAAGCTTTCTTT. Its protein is CAWRVQGHTEAFF.

The CDR3 spells CATSRDMSPNQPQHF. The CDR3 nucleotides are TGTGCCACCAGCAGAGATATGAGTCCCAATCAGCCCCAGCATTTT. The chain has TRBV15 and TRBJ1-5; no reliable D call. CDR3 length: 15 amino acids. V dropped 0 bases and J dropped 3 bases, with 9 bases sitting between them. Germline V lookup: CDR1 LNHNV, CDR2 YYDKDF (reference sequence). The whole variable domain, filled in from reference TRBV15 and TRBJ1-5, reads DAMVIQNPRYQVTQFGKPVTLSCSQTLNHNVMYWYQQKSSQAPKLLFHYYDKDFNNEADTPDNFQSRRPNTSFCFLDIRSPGLGDTAMYLCATSRDMSPNQPQHFGDGTRLSIL.

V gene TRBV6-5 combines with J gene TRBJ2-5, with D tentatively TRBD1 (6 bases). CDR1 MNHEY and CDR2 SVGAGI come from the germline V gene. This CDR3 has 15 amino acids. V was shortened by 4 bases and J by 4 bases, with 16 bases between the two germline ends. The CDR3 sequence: CASSSLTGIGETQYF. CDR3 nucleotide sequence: TGTGCCAGCAGTTCCCTTACAGGGATAGGAGAGACCCAGTACTTC.

CDR3 protein: CASSSGQGARDTEAFF. CDR3 nucleotides: TGTGCCAGCAGCTCAGGACAGGGGGCGAGGGACACTGAAGCTTTCTTT. The chain has TRBV5-5 and TRBJ1-1, with 11 positions matching TRBD1. From germline, CDR1 is SGHKS and CDR2 YYEKEE (reference sequence). V was clipped by 3 bases and J by 3 bases; unmatched bases: 7. The length of the CDR3 is 16 residues.

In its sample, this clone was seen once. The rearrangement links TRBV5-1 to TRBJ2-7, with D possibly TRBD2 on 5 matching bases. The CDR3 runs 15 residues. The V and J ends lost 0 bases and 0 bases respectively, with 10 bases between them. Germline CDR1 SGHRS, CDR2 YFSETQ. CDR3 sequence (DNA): TGCGCCAGCAGCTTGGCGGGGTCACCCTCCTACGAGCAGTACTTC. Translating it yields CASSLAGSPSYEQYF.

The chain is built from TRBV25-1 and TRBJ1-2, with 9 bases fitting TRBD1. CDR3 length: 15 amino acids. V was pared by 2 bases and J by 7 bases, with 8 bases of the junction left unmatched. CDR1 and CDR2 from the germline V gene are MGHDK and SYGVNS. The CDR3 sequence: CASSEHGTGIGGYTF. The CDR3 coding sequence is TGTGCCAGCAGTGAACATGGGACAGGGATTGGTGGCTACACCTTC.

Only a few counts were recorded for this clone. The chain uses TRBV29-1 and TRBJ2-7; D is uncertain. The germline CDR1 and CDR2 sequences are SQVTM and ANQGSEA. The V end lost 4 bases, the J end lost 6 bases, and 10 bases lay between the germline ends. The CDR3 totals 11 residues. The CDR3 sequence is CSVGVLGEQYF. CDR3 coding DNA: TGCAGCGTTGGGGTTCTAGGCGAGCAGTACTTC.